The 27 T cell receptor beta chains reported below all come from one sample, sequenced in a study of CD8+CD57+ T cells in acquired aplastic anemia. The TCR beta profiling, which covered VDJ combination and CDR3 sequence, was carried out using genomic DNA as the template. In TCRdb, the reads were re-called with MiXCR into one record per CDR3 protein. The repertoire has 250,000 to 300,000 distinct CDR3 sequences, 45% to 65% of them found once; the top ten carry around 8%. Input material: sorted CD4+, CD8+, or CD8+CD57+ T cells (not recorded which) from PBMCs. The receptors were gathered from a human donor with severe aplastic anemia or a healthy control (not recorded which).

The CDR3 sequence: CATLNRGYEQYF. DNA of the CDR3: TGTGCCACACTCAACCGGGGCTACGAGCAGTACTTC. The V and J genes are TRBV6-1 and TRBJ2-7; tentative D call: TRBD2 (5 bases). CDR3 length: 12 residues. Germline V gives CDR1 MNHNS, CDR2 SASEGT. V lost 10 bases and J lost 3, with 13 bases in between.

This chain links TRBV20-1 with TRBJ1-1, with D perhaps TRBD1 (5 bases). CDR1 DFQATT and CDR2 SNEGSKA come from the germline V gene (reference sequence). V dropped 3 bases and J dropped 7 bases, with 18 bases sitting between them. This CDR3 region has 14 residues. The CDR3 sequence: CSASVLAGGSEAFF. As DNA, the CDR3 is TGCAGTGCTAGTGTACTAGCGGGGGGGAGTGAAGCTTTCTTT.

The chain employs TRBV7-3 and TRBJ1-1; 8 nucleotides match TRBD1. V shed 0 bases and J 10 bases; nucleotides not matched to a gene: 4. The CDR3 consists of 13 residues. The germline gives CDR1 SGHTA, CDR2 FQGTGA. This chain's CDR3 is CASSLTRTGRAFF. In DNA form, the CDR3 reads TGTGCCAGCAGCTTAACTAGGACAGGGCGAGCTTTCTTT.

The V and J genes are TRBV28 and TRBJ1-5; D is possibly TRBD1 (5 bases). The CDR3 runs to 18 residues. V was pared by 3 bases and J by 6 bases, with 24 bases between. The V gene's germline CDR1 is MDHEN and CDR2 SYDVKM. This CDR3 reads CASSFTQRGLHQGQPQHF. CDR3 nucleotides: TGTGCCAGCAGTTTCACACAGAGGGGACTTCACCAAGGTCAGCCCCAGCATTTT. Full variable domain (outside the CDR3, taken from reference TRBV28 and TRBJ1-5): DVKVTQSSRYLVKRTGEKVFLECVQDMDHENMFWYRQDPGLGLRLIYFSYDVKMKEKGDIPEGYSVSREKKERFSLILESASTNQTSMYLCASSFTQRGLHQGQPQHFGDGTRLSIL.

This clonotype was seen a few times. The J gene is TRBJ1-1, the V gene TRBV5-8, with unresolved D. Trimming removed 9 bases from V and 4 bases from J, with 16 bases in between. This CDR3 has 13 amino acids. Germline V gene data show CDR1 as SGHTS and CDR2 as YDEGEE. The CDR3 region has the DNA TGTGCCACTCCCCGGCTGGGTTTCACTGAAGCTTTCTTT. This translates into CATPRLGFTEAFF. Combining the CDR3 with reference TRBV5-8 and TRBJ1-1 gives the whole variable domain EAGVTQSPTHLIKTRGQQATLRCSPISGHTSVYWYQQALGLGLQFLLWYDEGEERNRGNFPPRFSGRQFPNYSSELNVNALELEDSALYLCATPRLGFTEAFFGQGTRLTVV.

This sequence joins TRBV29-1 and TRBJ2-5, with D possibly being TRBD1 or TRBD2 (5 bases each). CDR3 length: 15 amino acids. Germline CDR1 SQVTM, CDR2 ANQGSEA. V shed 5 bases and J shed 5 bases, with 21 bases lying between them. CDR3 amino acids: CSVTPYGTPGETQYF. CDR3 DNA: TGCAGCGTTACTCCCTACGGGACGCCAGGGGAGACCCAGTACTTC.

Many counts were recorded for this clonotype. This chain links TRBV11-3 with TRBJ2-3, with 7 bases fitting TRBD1. The ends lost 1 base at V and 2 bases at J; junction bases unmatched: 3. Germline lookup yields CDR1 SGHNT and CDR2 YENEEA. The CDR3 sequence is 15 residues long. In DNA form, the CDR3 reads TGTGCCAGCAGCTTAGCGGGACAGACCACAGATACGCAGTATTTT. It codes for CASSLAGQTTDTQYF.

At least ten counts were recorded for this clonotype. The chain has TRBV29-1 and TRBJ1-2; 7 bases line up with TRBD1. This CDR3 is built from 12 residues. V shed 6 bases, J shed 5 bases, and the junction held 6 bases outside the gene matches. The germline V gene has CDR1 SQVTM and CDR2 ANQGSEA. The CDR3 loop reads CSVTDRDYGYTF. The CDR3 nucleotides read TGCAGCGTAACCGACAGGGATTATGGCTACACCTTC.

V and J are TRBV7-3 and TRBJ2-1; 12 bases match TRBD2. CDR1 and CDR2 from the germline V gene are SGHTA and FQGTGA. The CDR3 consists of 17 residues. Trimming at V came to 5 bases and at J to 10 bases, leaving 15 bases not matched to a gene. The CDR3 protein is CASSATPLLAGGREQFF. In nucleotides, the CDR3 is TGTGCCAGCAGCGCTACTCCCCTACTAGCGGGGGGCCGGGAGCAGTTCTTC.

This clonotype was seen a handful of times. This chain links TRBV7-9 with TRBJ2-3, with D unresolved. Germline V gene data show CDR1 as SEHNR and CDR2 as FQNEAQ (reference sequence). CDR3 length equals 11 residues. Trimming pared 5 bases from V and 4 bases from J, leaving 4 bases between. The CDR3 is CASSGSDTQYF. In DNA, the CDR3 is TGTGCCAGCAGCGGATCAGATACGCAGTATTTT. The full variable domain, its missing parts supplied by reference TRBV7-9 and TRBJ2-3, is DTGVSQNPRHKITKRGQNVTFRCDPISEHNRLYWYRQTLGQGPEFLTYFQNEAQLEKSRLLSDRFSAERPKGSFSTLEIQRTEQGDSAMYLCASSGSDTQYFGPGTRLTVL.

This clonotype was observed a few times. V usage is TRBV6-2 or TRBV6-3 and J usage is TRBJ1-2; TRBD1 aligns across 8 bases. This CDR3 comprises 16 residues. V shed 6 bases, J shed 3 bases, and the junction held 12 bases outside the gene matches. The germline V gene encodes CDR1 MNHEY and CDR2 SVGEGT. CDR3 nucleotide sequence: TGTGCCAGCAGCCGGACAGGGCAAAATGGAGACTATGGCTACACCTTC. This translates into CASSRTGQNGDYGYTF.

The CDR3, as DNA: TGTGCCTGGAGGGACGGATCCTATGAAAAACTGTTTTTT. It translates to CAWRDGSYEKLFF. The chain recombines TRBV30 with TRBJ1-4; D unclear. The CDR3 sequence is 13 residues long. The germline V and J ends were trimmed by 3 bases and 6 bases, with 11 bases remaining between them. Germline assignment: CDR1 GTSNPN and CDR2 SVGIG (reference sequence). The full variable domain, its missing parts supplied by reference TRBV30 and TRBJ1-4, is SQTIHQWPATLVQPVGSPLSLECTVEGTSNPNLYWYRQAAGRGLQLLFYSVGIGQISSEVPQNLSASRPQDRQFILSSKKLLLSDSGFYLCAWRDGSYEKLFFGSGTQLSVL.

The V and J genes are TRBV2 and TRBJ2-7, with 7 bases identical to TRBD2. CDR3 length: 13 amino acids. V gave up 3 bases and J gave up 5 bases; unmatched junction bases: 4. The germline V gene encodes CDR1 SNHLY and CDR2 FYNNEI. CDR3 coding DNA: TGTGCCAGCAGTGATAGGACTAGTGACGAGCAGTACTTC. This codes for CASSDRTSDEQYF.

The chain employs TRBV15 and TRBJ2-1, with TRBD2 matching over 8 bases. The CDR3 is 15 residues long. Germline V gene data show CDR1 as LNHNV and CDR2 as YYDKDF (reference sequence). V lost 0 bases and J lost 6; bases outside the gene matches: 4. The CDR3 spells CATSRDRLAGNEQFF. CDR3 nucleotide sequence: TGTGCCACCAGCAGAGATCGGCTAGCGGGCAATGAGCAGTTCTTC.

This sequence joins TRBV6-5 and TRBJ1-3; 7 bases agree with TRBD1. Trimming at V came to 2 bases and at J to 4 bases, leaving 5 bases not matched to a gene. The CDR3 totals 15 residues. Per the germline V gene, CDR1 is MNHEY and CDR2 is SVGAGI. The CDR3 sequence is CASSYAQGEGNTIYF. The CDR3 DNA is TGTGCCAGCAGTTACGCCCAGGGGGAGGGAAACACCATATATTTT.

This chain joins TRBV7-3 and TRBJ1-2; D unclear. The CDR3 is 14 amino acids. Germline V gives CDR1 SGHTA, CDR2 FQGTGA. V shed 2 bases and J shed 0 bases, with 7 bases lying between them. CDR3 DNA sequence: TGTGCCAGCAGCTTAGGTGGACCTAACTATGGCTACACCTTC. Its translation is CASSLGGPNYGYTF.

V and J are TRBV2 and TRBJ1-5; 9 nucleotides match TRBD1. Germline CDR1 reads SNHLY; CDR2 reads FYNNEI. This CDR3 is built from 16 residues. Germline trimming cut 4 bases from V and 3 bases from J; bases unmatched to any gene: 7. CDR3 sequence reads: CASSGRDRVFNQPQHF. The CDR3 DNA sequence: TGTGCCAGCAGTGGCCGGGACAGGGTCTTCAATCAGCCCCAGCATTTT.

The chain is built from TRBV4-1 and TRBJ1-2; no firm D call. Germline-derived CDR1 and CDR2 are MGHRA and YSYEKL. This CDR3 has 14 residues. The V and J ends lost 6 bases and 1 base respectively, with 12 bases between them. Here the CDR3 DNA reads TGCGCCAGCAGTCTTACGCGACATAACTATGGCTACACCTTC. Amino acid sequence: CASSLTRHNYGYTF.

In this sample, this clonotype turned up many times. This rearrangement joins TRBV20-1 to TRBJ2-2; D gene ambiguous. This CDR3 contains 12 residues. Trimming took off 4 bases at V and 3 bases at J, with 6 bases between the two ends. The germline V gene encodes CDR1 DFQATT and CDR2 SNEGSKA (reference sequence). CDR3 protein: CSANRDTGELFF. Written as DNA, the CDR3 is TGCAGTGCTAACAGAGACACCGGGGAGCTGTTTTTT.

The rearrangement uses TRBV7-8 and TRBJ2-1; 14 bases fit TRBD2. V shed 5 bases, J shed 6 bases, and the junction held 6 bases outside the gene matches. This CDR3 has 16 amino acids. Germline values: CDR1 SGHVS, CDR2 FQNEAQ. Here the CDR3 reads CASSLLGLAGGNEQFF. As DNA, the CDR3 is TGTGCCAGCAGCCTCTTAGGACTAGCGGGAGGCAATGAGCAGTTCTTC.

This clonotype showed up just a few times. The rearrangement links TRBV7-2 to TRBJ2-5; TRBD2 matches 14 bases. CDR3 size: 16 residues. Losses at the gene ends were 3 bases for V and 4 bases for J; bases not matched to a gene: 4. Per germline, CDR1 SGHTA and CDR2 FQGNSA. The CDR3 DNA follows: TGTGCCAGCAGCTTTGGACTAGCGGGGGGAGGAGAGACCCAGTACTTC. Its translation: CASSFGLAGGGETQYF.

Of note for this clonotype: A read error may account for a junction end that differs from germline. This chain connects TRBV7-6 to TRBJ1-1, with no clear D. Germline V CDR1 and CDR2: SGHVS, FNYEAQ. The CDR3 is made up of 16 amino acids. CDR3 amino acids: CASSLGRGSMNTGAFF. The DNA for the CDR3 is TGTGCCAGCAGCTTAGGTAGAGGGTCCATGAACACTGGAGCTTTCTTT.

The chain employs TRBV2 and TRBJ2-7, with 10 bases identical to TRBD1. With V trimmed by 5 bases and J by 2 bases, 12 bases remained unmatched. Per the germline V gene, CDR1 is SNHLY and CDR2 is FYNNEI. The CDR3 is 17 amino acids. The CDR3 protein is CASSFDRGQAVAYEQYF. CDR3 DNA sequence: TGTGCCAGCAGTTTCGACAGGGGGCAAGCTGTGGCCTACGAGCAGTACTTC.

This clonotype was counted at least ten times. The CDR3 reads CASSLGNGNSPLHF. The CDR3 region has the DNA TGTGCCAGCAGCTTGGGTAACGGCAATTCACCCCTCCACTTT. The genes are TRBV11-2 and TRBJ1-6, with D hard to call. The CDR3 loop spans 14 amino acids. V was pared by 3 bases and J by 7 bases, with 10 bases between. Germline V gives CDR1 SGHAT, CDR2 FQNNGV.

This CDR3 reads CASSLARRWAGGVDNYGYTF. The CDR3 DNA sequence: TGTGCCAGCAGCTTAGCGCGTAGGTGGGCAGGGGGTGTAGATAACTATGGCTACACCTTC. This chain joins TRBV7-2 and TRBJ1-2, with 7 nucleotides matching TRBD1. The CDR3 length is 20 residues. Germline CDR1 SGHTA, CDR2 FQGNSA. Trimming took 0 bases from V and 1 from J; bases not matched to a gene: 17.

This clonotype was counted a single time. The chain has TRBV5-6 and TRBJ2-1; D call uncertain. V was shortened by 4 bases and J by 0 bases, with 11 bases between the two germline ends. Germline CDR1 SGHDT, CDR2 YYEEEE. The CDR3 loop spans 15 amino acids. The CDR3 DNA is TGTGCCAGCAGCCGCCAGGCCCTCTCCTACAATGAGCAGTTCTTC. Translating gives CASSRQALSYNEQFF.

This chain joins TRBV4-3 and TRBJ1-6; D gene ambiguous. Trimming left V 4 bases short and J 3 bases short, with 10 bases between. The germline CDR1 and CDR2 sequences are LGHNA and YSLEER. The length of the CDR3 is 15 residues. CDR3 in amino acids: CASSPRTDYNSPLHF. In DNA, the CDR3 is TGCGCCAGCAGCCCCCGGACGGACTATAATTCACCCCTCCACTTT.